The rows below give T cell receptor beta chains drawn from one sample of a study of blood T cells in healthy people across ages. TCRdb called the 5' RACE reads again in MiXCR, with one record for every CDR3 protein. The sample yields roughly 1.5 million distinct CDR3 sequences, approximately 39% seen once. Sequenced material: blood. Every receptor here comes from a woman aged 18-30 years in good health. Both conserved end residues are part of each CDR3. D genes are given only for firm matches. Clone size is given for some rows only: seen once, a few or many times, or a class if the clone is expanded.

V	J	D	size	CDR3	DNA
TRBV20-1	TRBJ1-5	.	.	CSARDEARGGSNQPQHF	TGCAGTGCTAGAGATGAGGCCCGGGGTGGGAGCAATCAGCCCCAGCATTTT
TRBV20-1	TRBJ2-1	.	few	CSAVWTEGTNEQFF	TGCAGTGCCGTATGGACAGAAGGTACCAATGAGCAGTTCTTC
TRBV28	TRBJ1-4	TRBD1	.	CASSSATGASEKLFF	TGTGCCAGCAGTTCCGCGACAGGGGCTAGTGAAAAACTGTTTTTT
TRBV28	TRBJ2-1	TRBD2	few	CASTRFSGSSDNEQFF	TGTGCCAGCACCCGATTCAGCGGGAGTTCCGACAATGAGCAGTTCTTC
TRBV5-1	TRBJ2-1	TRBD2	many	CASSVLAGGYNEQFF	TGCGCCAGCAGCGTACTAGCGGGGGGCTACAATGAGCAGTTCTTC
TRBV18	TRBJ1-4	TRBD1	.	CASAPYIQGASTNEKLFF	TGTGCCAGCGCACCATATATCCAGGGGGCGTCCACTAATGAAAAACTGTTTTTT
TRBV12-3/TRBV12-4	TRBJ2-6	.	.	CASRATASSGANVLTF	TGTGCCAGCAGGGCGACGGCCAGCTCTGGGGCCAACGTCCTGACTTTC
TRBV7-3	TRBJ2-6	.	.	CASGFGRTSSGANVLTF	TGTGCCAGCGGTTTTGGCAGGACCAGCTCTGGGGCCAACGTCCTGACTTTC
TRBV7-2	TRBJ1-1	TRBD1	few	CASSLLDRPSTEAFF	TGTGCCAGCAGCTTATTGGACAGGCCCTCCACTGAAGCTTTCTTT
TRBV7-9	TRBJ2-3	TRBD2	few	CASSSSGNSPDTQYF	TGTGCCAGCAGCTCTAGCGGGAATTCCCCAGATACGCAGTATTTT
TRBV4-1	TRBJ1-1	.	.	CASSLISTQGKDTEAFF	TGCGCCAGCAGCCTCATATCCACTCAGGGGAAAGACACTGAAGCTTTCTTT
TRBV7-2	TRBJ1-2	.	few	CASSLVVNDYGYTF	TGTGCCAGCAGCTTAGTTGTCAACGACTATGGCTACACCTTC
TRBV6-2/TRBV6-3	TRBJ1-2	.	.	CASSRAGLDYGYTF	TGTGCCAGCTCGCGAGCAGGGTTAGACTATGGCTACACCTTC
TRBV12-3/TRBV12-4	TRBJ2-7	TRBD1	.	CASVKTGPTYEQYF	TGTGCCAGCGTAAAGACAGGGCCGACCTACGAGCAGTACTTC
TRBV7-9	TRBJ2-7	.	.	CASSLLSRGHEQYF	TGTGCCAGCAGCTTACTGTCAAGGGGCCACGAGCAGTACTTC
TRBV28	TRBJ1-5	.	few	CASSLSHSDQPQHF	TGTGCCAGCAGTTTATCGCACAGTGATCAGCCCCAGCATTTT
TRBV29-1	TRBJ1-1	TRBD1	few	CSVVGTANTEAFF	TGCAGCGTTGTAGGGACAGCGAACACTGAAGCTTTCTTT
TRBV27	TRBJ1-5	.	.	CASSLAIYQPQHF	TGTGCCAGCAGTTTAGCCATTTATCAGCCCCAGCATTTT
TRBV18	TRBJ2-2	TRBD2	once	CASSPQTGSQRGNTGELFF	TGTGCCAGCTCACCTCAGACTGGAAGTCAGCGGGGCAACACCGGGGAGCTGTTTTTT
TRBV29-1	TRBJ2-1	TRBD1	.	CSVERQGDLYNEQFF	TGCAGCGTTGAACGGCAGGGGGATCTCTACAATGAGCAGTTCTTC
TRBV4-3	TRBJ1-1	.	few	CASRPTGRASEAFF	TGCGCCAGCAGACCGACAGGACGGGCATCTGAAGCTTTCTTT
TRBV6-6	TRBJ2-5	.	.	CASSSRPSHNEQYF	TGTGCCAGCAGTTCTCGGCCCAGTCACAATGAGCAGTACTTC
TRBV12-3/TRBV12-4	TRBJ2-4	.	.	CASSFTVTVAKNIQYF	TGTGCCAGCAGTTTTACAGTTACCGTAGCCAAAAACATTCAGTACTTC
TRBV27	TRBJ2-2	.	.	CASSQGHGGELFF	TGTGCCAGCAGCCAGGGGCATGGCGGGGAGCTGTTTTTT
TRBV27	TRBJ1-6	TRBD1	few	CASSPLGQGRYNSPLHF	TGTGCCAGCAGTCCACTGGGACAGGGGCGGTATAATTCACCCCTCCACTTT
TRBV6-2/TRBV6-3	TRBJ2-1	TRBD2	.	CASSTGTSFFNEQFF	TGTGCCAGCAGCACCGGGACTAGCTTTTTCAATGAGCAGTTCTTC
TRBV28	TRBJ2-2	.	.	CASSEITGELFF	TGTGCCAGCAGCGAAATCACCGGGGAGCTGTTTTTT
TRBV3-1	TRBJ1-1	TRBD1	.	CASSQMGQAFF	TGTGCCAGCAGCCAAATGGGACAGGCTTTCTTT
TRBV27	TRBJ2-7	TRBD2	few	CASSRGGGGEQYF	TGTGCCAGCAGTCGCGGGGGAGGCGGTGAGCAGTACTTC
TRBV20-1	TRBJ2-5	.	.	CSGWNNQETQYF	TGCAGTGGGTGGAATAACCAAGAGACCCAGTACTTC
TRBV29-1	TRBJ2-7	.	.	CSVGLQGGGVADSYEQYF	TGCAGCGTTGGATTGCAGGGGGGTGGGGTAGCCGACTCCTACGAGCAGTACTTC
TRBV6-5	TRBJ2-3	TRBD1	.	CASSLDGQGRADTQYF	TGTGCCAGCAGCCTTGACGGACAGGGGAGGGCAGATACGCAGTATTTT
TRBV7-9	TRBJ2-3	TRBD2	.	CASSLDRTSGRWGTDTQYF	TGTGCCAGCAGCTTAGACCGGACTAGCGGGAGGTGGGGCACAGATACGCAGTATTTT
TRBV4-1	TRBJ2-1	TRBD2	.	CASSQGGGGGEQFF	TGCGCCAGCAGCCAAGGGGGCGGGGGAGGAGAGCAGTTCTTC
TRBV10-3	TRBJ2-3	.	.	CAISENSADTQYF	TGTGCCATCAGTGAGAATAGCGCTGATACGCAGTATTTT
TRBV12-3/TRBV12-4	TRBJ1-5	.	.	CASSLVGGSQPQHF	TGTGCCAGCAGTTTAGTCGGGGGCAGTCAGCCCCAGCATTTT